This TCR beta chain came from a study of T cells after yellow fever vaccination. The CDR3 is 16 residues long. Germline CDR1 is MNHEY and CDR2 is SVGAGI. Trimming cost V 5 bases and J 3 bases, with 19 bases left between them. TCRdb re-derived calls from the 5' RACE reads in MiXCR, one entry per CDR3 protein. This sample has about 350,000 distinct CDR3 sequences, with roughly 3.9% found just once. This receptor was obtained from a man aged 18 to 30 who received the YFV17D yellow fever vaccine. The J gene is TRBJ1-2, the V gene TRBV6-5; a possible D gene is TRBD1 (5 bases). The starting material was PBMCs, obtained 5 days after the yellow fever booster vaccination. The CDR3 sequence: CASSTIAGGTYYGYTF. The CDR3 DNA reads TGTGCCAGCAGTACAATCGCGGGGGGAACCTACTATGGCTACACCTTC.